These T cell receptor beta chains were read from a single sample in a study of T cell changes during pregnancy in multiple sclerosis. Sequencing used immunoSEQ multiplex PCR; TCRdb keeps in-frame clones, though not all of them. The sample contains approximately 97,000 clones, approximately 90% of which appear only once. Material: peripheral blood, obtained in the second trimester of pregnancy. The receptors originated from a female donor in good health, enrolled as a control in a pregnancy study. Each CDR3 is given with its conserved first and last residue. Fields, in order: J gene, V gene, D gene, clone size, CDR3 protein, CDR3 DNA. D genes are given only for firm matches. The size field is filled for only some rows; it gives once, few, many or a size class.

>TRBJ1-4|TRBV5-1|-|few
CASSRQGLREKLFF
TGCGCCAGCAGCCGACAAGGACTTAGGGAAAAACTGTTTTTT
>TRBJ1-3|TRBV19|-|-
CASTATRVQNGNTIYF
TGTGCCAGTACCGCCACCCGGGTACAAAATGGAAACACCATATATTTT
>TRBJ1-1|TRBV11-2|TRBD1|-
CASSWSGQPNTEAFF
TGTGCCAGCAGCTGGTCGGGACAGCCAAACACTGAAGCTTTCTTT
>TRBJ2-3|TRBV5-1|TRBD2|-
CASTLGASGVLSTDTQYF
TGCGCCAGCACCCTGGGAGCTAGCGGGGTCCTTAGCACAGATACGCAGTATTTT
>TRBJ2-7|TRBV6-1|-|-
CASSEAHGALGSYEQYF
TGTGCCAGCAGTGAAGCTCATGGGGCCCTAGGCTCCTACGAGCAGTACTTC
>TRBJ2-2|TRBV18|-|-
CASSPNSGQINTGELFF
TGTGCCAGCTCACCAAATAGCGGCCAGATCAACACCGGGGAGCTGTTTTTT
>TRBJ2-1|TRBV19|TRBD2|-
CASSTSGDYNEQFF
TGTGCCAGTAGTACTAGCGGGGACTACAATGAGCAGTTCTTC
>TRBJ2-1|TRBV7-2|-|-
CASSSFFQDPYNEQFF
TGTGCCAGCAGCTCTTTTTTCCAGGATCCCTACAATGAGCAGTTCTTC
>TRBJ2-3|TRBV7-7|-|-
CASSFGLRSTDTQYF
TGTGCTAGCAGCTTTGGTTTGAGAAGCACAGATACGCAGTATTTT
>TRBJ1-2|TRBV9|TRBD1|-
CASSTRQGNYGYTF
TGTGCCAGCAGCACCCGACAGGGTAACTATGGCTACACCTTC
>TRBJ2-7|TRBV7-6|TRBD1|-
CASSLETGVRVQYF
TGTGCCAGCAGCTTAGAAACAGGGGTGCGGGTACAGTACTTC
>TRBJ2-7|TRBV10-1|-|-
CASSAFRGTSYEQYF
TGCGCCAGCAGTGCATTTAGGGGGACCTCCTACGAGCAGTACTTC
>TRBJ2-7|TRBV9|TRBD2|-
CASSRSGVDEQYF
TGTGCCAGCAGCCGTAGCGGGGTCGACGAGCAGTACTTC
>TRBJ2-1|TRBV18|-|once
CASSPGGGPYNEQFF
TGTGCCAGCTCACCAGGAGGGGGCCCCTACAATGAGCAGTTCTTC
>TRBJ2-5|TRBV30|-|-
CAWGGLGRETQYF
TGTGCCTGGGGGGGACTCGGACGAGAGACCCAGTACTTC
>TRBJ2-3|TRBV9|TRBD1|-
CASSGTGFSTDTQYF
TGTGCCAGCAGCGGGACAGGGTTCAGCACAGATACGCAGTATTTT
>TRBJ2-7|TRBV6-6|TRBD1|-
CASKPGQGYEQYF
TGTGCCAGCAAACCGGGACAGGGATACGAGCAGTACTTC
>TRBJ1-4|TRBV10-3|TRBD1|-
CAISHGTASNEKLFF
TGTGCCATCAGTCATGGGACAGCCTCTAATGAAAAACTGTTTTTT
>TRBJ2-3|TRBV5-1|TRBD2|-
CASSLDSGRSDTQYF
TGCGCCAGCAGCTTGGATAGCGGGAGGTCGGATACGCAGTATTTT
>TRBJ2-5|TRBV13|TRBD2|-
CASSFRSGRQETQYF
TGTGCCAGCAGCTTTCGGAGCGGGAGGCAGGAGACCCAGTACTTC
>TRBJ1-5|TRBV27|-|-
CASSSPPGSNQPQHF
TGTGCCAGCAGTTCCCCCCCAGGGAGCAATCAGCCCCAGCATTTT
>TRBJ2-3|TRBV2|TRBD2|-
CASRGGALAGGTDTQYF
TGTGCCAGCCGAGGGGGGGCCCTAGCGGGGGGCACAGATACGCAGTATTTT
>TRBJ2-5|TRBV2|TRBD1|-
CASRDRGETQYF
TGTGCCAGCAGGGACAGGGGAGAGACCCAGTACTTC
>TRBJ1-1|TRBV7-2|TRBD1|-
CASSADRGTEAFF
TGTGCCAGCAGCGCAGACAGGGGGACTGAAGCTTTCTTT
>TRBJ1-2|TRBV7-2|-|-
CASSLGYTGWGGYTF
TGTGCCAGCAGCTTAGGGTACACAGGGTGGGGTGGCTACACCTTC
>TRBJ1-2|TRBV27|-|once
CASSRDSGGGYTF
TGTGCCAGCAGTCGGGATTCGGGGGGAGGCTACACCTTC
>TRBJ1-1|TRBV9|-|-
CASSLRGDLNTEAFF
TGTGCCAGCAGCCTCCGGGGAGATTTGAACACTGAAGCTTTCTTT
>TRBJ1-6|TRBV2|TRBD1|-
CATTPEGQGYSPLHF
TGTGCCACCACTCCGGAGGGACAGGGGTATTCACCCCTCCACTTT
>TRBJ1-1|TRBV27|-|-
CASSLVQDTEAFF
TGTGCCAGCAGTTTAGTACAGGACACTGAAGCTTTCTTT
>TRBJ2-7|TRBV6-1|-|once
CASSVRGHEQYF
TGTGCCAGCAGTGTGCGGGGCCACGAGCAGTACTTC
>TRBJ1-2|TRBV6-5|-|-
CASSYLTGANYGYTF
TGTGCCAGCAGTTACTTGACAGGAGCTAACTATGGCTACACCTTC
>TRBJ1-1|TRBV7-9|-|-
CASSPRQRPHTEAFF
TGTGCCAGCAGCCCGAGACAGAGACCTCACACTGAAGCTTTCTTT
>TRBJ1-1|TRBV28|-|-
CASSLGAGVAFF
TGTGCCAGCAGTTTAGGGGCAGGGGTTGCTTTCTTT
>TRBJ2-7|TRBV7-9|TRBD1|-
CASGDRGLAEQYF
TGTGCCAGCGGGGACAGGGGCCTTGCCGAGCAGTACTTC
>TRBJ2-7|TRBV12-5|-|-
CASGYGQPYEQYF
TGTGCTAGTGGTTATGGACAGCCTTACGAGCAGTACTTC
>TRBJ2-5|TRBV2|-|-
CASSEKRTGETQYF
TGTGCCAGCAGTGAAAAGAGAACCGGAGAGACCCAGTACTTC
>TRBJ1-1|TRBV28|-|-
CASNGGLNTEAFF
TGTGCCAGCAACGGGGGATTGAACACTGAAGCTTTCTTT
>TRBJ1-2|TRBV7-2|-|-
CASSLAMGAGGYTF
TGTGCCAGCAGCTTAGCTATGGGGGCTGGGGGCTACACCTTC
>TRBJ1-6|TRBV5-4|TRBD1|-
CASSRDRSNSPLHF
TGTGCCAGCAGCCGGGACAGATCAAATTCACCCCTCCACTTT
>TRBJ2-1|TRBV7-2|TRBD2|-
CASSLDLSGGAGEQFF
TGTGCCAGCAGCCTTGACTTGAGCGGGGGGGCGGGAGAGCAGTTCTTC
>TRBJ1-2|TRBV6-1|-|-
CASSEAAVNYGYTF
TGTGCCAGCAGTGAAGCGGCAGTCAACTATGGCTACACCTTC
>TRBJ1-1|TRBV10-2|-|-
CASTRGGAAEAFF
TGCGCCAGCACCCGGGGAGGGGCGGCTGAAGCTTTCTTT
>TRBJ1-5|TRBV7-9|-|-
CASSPGQYSNQPQHF
TGTGCCAGCAGCCCCGGACAGTATAGCAATCAGCCCCAGCATTTT
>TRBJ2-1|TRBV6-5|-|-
CASSYRTDHNEQFF
TGTGCCAGCAGCTACCGGACAGACCACAATGAGCAGTTCTTC
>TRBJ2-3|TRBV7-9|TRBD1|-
CASSFGTGDTDTQYF
TGTGCCAGCAGCTTTGGGACAGGGGACACAGATACGCAGTATTTT
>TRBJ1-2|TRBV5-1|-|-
CASSSQGTPKGDTF
TGCGCCAGCAGCTCCCAGGGGACACCTAAAGGGGACACCTTC
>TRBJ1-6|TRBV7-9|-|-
CASGGQFNSNSPLHF
TGTGCCTCAGGAGGTCAGTTTAATTCCAATTCACCCCTCCACTTT
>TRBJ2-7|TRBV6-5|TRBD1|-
CASSYGTGDYEQYF
TGTGCCAGCAGTTACGGGACAGGGGACTACGAGCAGTACTTC
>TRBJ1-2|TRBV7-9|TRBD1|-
CASSAMRTGGYGYTF
TGTGCCAGCAGCGCAATGCGGACAGGAGGCTATGGCTACACCTTC
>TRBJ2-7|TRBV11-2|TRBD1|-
CASSFGDREQYF
TGTGCCAGCAGCTTTGGGGACAGGGAGCAGTACTTC
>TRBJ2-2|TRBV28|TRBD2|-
CASSSLGRRTSSAGELFF
TGTGCCAGCAGTTCCCTAGGCCGCAGGACTAGTTCGGCCGGGGAGCTGTTTTTT
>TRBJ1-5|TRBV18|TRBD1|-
CASSAPIGTGNQPQHF
TGTGCCAGCTCAGCACCGATAGGGACAGGGAATCAGCCCCAGCATTTT
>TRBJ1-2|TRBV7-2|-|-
CASSFISGEGYTF
TGTGCCAGCAGCTTCATTTCAGGGGAAGGCTACACCTTC
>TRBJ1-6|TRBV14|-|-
CASSRAWGDNSPLHF
TGTGCCAGCAGCCGGGCTTGGGGAGACAATTCACCCCTCCACTTT
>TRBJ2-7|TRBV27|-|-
CASSWDSSYEQYF
TGTGCCAGCAGTTGGGACTCCTCCTACGAGCAGTACTTC
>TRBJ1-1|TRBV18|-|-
CASSPGQGPEAFF
TGTGCCAGCTCACCGGGGCAGGGGCCTGAAGCTTTCTTT
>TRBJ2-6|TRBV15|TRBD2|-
CATSREGGAGANVLTF
TGTGCCACCAGCAGAGAGGGAGGGGCCGGGGCCAACGTCCTGACTTTC